This T cell receptor beta chain was observed in a study of post-analysis software for immune sequencing data. On the study more broadly: Relapsing-remitting, secondary progressive and progressive-relapsing courses of multiple sclerosis were included. Overall study results and limits: Roughly 5 TRBV segments, TRBV5-6, TRBV5-1 and TRBV20-1 among them, were found more frequent in patients than controls. The normalized Chao1 diversity of multiple sclerosis patients was significantly lower than that of controls. The authors found that F measure strongly co-clustered same-batch samples.

Comments on this clonotype: The antigen remains unidentified.

V lost 2 bases and J lost 5; bases outside the gene matches: 8. The CDR3 runs to 16 residues. CDR1 is MGHRA and CDR2 is YSYEKL in the germline V gene. Built from TCR beta cDNA, the libraries had unique molecular identifiers in them. About 500,000 cDNA molecules were obtained per 1 to 10 million input T cells. TCRdb analysed the PCR reads with MiXCR anew, one entry per CDR3 protein. Counted here are approximately 440,000 distinct CDR3 sequences, roughly 45% occurring once; the ten biggest clones make up around an eighth. V usage is TRBV4-1 and J usage is TRBJ2-2, with 7 bases lining up with TRBD1. The source of this sequence is a girl between 5 and 17 years old with multiple sclerosis. Sequencing was performed on blood. The CDR3 sequence: CASSQHATGVTGELFF. In nucleotides, the CDR3 is TGCGCCAGCAGCCAACACGCAACAGGGGTTACCGGGGAGCTGTTTTTT.